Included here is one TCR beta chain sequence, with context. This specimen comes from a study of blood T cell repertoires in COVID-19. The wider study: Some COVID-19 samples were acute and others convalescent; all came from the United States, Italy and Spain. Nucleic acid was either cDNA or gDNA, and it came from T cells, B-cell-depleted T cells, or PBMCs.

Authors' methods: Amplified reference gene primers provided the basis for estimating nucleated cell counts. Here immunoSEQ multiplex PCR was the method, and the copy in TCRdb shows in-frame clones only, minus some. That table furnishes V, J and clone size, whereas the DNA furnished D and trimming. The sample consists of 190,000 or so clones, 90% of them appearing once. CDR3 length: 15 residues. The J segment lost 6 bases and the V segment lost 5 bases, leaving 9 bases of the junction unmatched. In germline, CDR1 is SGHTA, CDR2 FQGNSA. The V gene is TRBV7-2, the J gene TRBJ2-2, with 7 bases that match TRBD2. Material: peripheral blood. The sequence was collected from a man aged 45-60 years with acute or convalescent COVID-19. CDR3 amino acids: CASSPSGNRAGELFF. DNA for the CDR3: TGTGCCAGCAGCCCGAGCGGGAATCGGGCCGGGGAGCTGTTTTTT.